This T cell receptor (beta chain) originates from a study of T-cell memory formation after mild COVID-19. The study's findings and limits: In pre-infection memory, a portion of responding clones appeared, which suggested that cross-reactive memory joined. Shrinking CD4+ clones were chiefly CM and EM; CD8+ ones were chiefly EMRA. Clones that got smaller from day 15 to 85 had even CD4/CD8, while clones growing later tipped toward CD4+.

The TCR alpha and TCR beta cDNA libraries, bearing sample barcodes and UMIs, were generated by 5'RACE using constant-segment primers. TCRdb used MiXCR to reprocess the 5' RACE reads, holding one entry per CDR3 protein. Of 350,000 to 500,000 distinct CDR3 sequences listed, around 18% are singletons. This CDR3 region has 15 residues. V lost 5 bases and J 3 bases, leaving 13 bases between the germline ends. This clonotype was observed a handful of times. Its antigen remains unknown. Specimen: PBMCs or a T cell subset sorted from them (not recorded which). This receptor was taken from an adult woman who had mild COVID-19 (a few samples of this study predate the infection). Cell type and time point are not known. The chain has TRBV12-3 or TRBV12-4 and TRBJ1-4; maybe TRBD1 (6 bases). The CDR3 coding sequence is TGTGCCAGCAGTCTACAGACAGGATCTAATGAAAAACTGTTTTTT. Protein product: CASSLQTGSNEKLFF.